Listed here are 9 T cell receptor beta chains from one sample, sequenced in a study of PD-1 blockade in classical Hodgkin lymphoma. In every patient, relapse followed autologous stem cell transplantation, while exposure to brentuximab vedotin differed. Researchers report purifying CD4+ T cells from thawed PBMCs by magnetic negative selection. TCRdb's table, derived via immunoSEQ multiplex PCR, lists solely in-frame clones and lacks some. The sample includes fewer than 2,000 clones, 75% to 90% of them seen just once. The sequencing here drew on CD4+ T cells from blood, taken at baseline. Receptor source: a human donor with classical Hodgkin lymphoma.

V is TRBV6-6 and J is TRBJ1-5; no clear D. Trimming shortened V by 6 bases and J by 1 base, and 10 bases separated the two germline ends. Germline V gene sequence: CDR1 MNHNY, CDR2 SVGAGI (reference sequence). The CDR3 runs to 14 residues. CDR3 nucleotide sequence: TGTGCCAGCAGCTTTGAGGGAAGCAATCAGCCCCAGCATTTT. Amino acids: CASSFEGSNQPQHF.

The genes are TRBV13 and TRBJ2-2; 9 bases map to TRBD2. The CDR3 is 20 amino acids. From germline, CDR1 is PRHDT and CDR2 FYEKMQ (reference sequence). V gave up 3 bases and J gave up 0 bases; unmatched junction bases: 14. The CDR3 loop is CASSLREGLPNLPNTGELFF. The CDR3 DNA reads TGTGCCAGCAGCTTGCGGGAGGGCCTTCCTAATTTACCGAACACCGGGGAGCTGTTTTTT.

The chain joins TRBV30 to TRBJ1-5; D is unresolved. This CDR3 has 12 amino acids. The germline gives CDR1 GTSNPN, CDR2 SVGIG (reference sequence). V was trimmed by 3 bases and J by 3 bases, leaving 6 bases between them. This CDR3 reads CAWSVDNQPQHF. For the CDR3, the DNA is TGTGCCTGGAGCGTAGACAATCAGCCCCAGCATTTT.

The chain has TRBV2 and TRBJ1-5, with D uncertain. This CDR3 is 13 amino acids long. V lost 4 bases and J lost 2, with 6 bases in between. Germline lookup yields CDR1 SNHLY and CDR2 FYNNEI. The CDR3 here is CASSGLGNQPQHF. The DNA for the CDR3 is TGTGCCAGCAGTGGACTTGGCAATCAGCCCCAGCATTTT.

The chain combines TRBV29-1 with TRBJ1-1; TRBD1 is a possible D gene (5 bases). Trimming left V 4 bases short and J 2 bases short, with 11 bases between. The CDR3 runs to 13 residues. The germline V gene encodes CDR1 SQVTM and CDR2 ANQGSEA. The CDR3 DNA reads TGCAGCGTTGTAGGACAAATTAACACTGAAGCTTTCTTT. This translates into CSVVGQINTEAFF.

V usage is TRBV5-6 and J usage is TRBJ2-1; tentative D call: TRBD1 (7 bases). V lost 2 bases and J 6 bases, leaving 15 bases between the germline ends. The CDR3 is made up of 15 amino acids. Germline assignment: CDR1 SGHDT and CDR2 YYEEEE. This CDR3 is CASSFRQGGGNEQFF. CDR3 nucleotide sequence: TGTGCCAGCAGCTTTCGACAGGGAGGAGGCAATGAGCAGTTCTTC.

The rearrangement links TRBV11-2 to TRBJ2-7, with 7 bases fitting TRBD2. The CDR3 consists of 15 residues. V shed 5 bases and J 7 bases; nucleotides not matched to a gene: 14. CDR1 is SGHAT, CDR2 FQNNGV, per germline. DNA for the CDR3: TGTGCCAGCAGCCACACGGGAGGTAGGTCGTCTGAGCAGTACTTC. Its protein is CASSHTGGRSSEQYF.

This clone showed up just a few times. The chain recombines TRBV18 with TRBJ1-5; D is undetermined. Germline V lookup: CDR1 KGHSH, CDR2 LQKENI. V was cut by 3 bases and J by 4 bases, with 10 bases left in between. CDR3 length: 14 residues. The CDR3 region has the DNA TGTGCCAGCTCACCTTCGGGCCAGAATCAGCCCCAGCATTTT. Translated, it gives CASSPSGQNQPQHF.

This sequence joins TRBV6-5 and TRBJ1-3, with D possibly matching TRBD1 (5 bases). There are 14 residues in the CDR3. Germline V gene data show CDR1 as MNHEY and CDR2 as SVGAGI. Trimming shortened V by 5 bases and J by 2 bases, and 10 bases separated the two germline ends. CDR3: CASSATGTGNTIYF. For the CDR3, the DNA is TGTGCCAGCAGTGCAACAGGAACTGGAAACACCATATATTTT.